This record looks at one T cell receptor beta chain sequence and its context. What it binds is not known. This entry is derived from a study of T cell repertoires in aging, cancer and after chemotherapy. Study at large: Patients with chronic lymphocytic leukemia were sampled before and after fludarabine- or bendamustine-based chemotherapy. The full dataset contained about 10 million TCR reads.

V dropped 4 bases and J dropped 3 bases, with 13 bases sitting between them. The CDR3 is 15 residues long. Germline lookup yields CDR1 MNHNS and CDR2 SASEGT. Study-wide results and caveats: In each cancer cohort, median generation probability increased across chemotherapy, suggesting thymic output rebounded.

Peripheral blood genomic DNA, not sorted cells or RNA, was the template. Rearranged V-D-J TRB sequences were amplified with a mixed TRB-A/B primer pool. TCRdb re-called the multiplex PCR reads through MiXCR, storing one row per CDR3 protein. The data hold about 6,600 distinct CDR3 sequences, with 22% observed a single time. The TCR was taken from a human donor with a blood cancer. The rearrangement links TRBV6-1 to TRBJ1-5; no firm D call. Sequenced input: blood. CDR3 sequence reads: CASSAPDTSNQPQHF. CDR3 sequence (DNA): TGTGCCAGCAGTGCGCCCGACACCTCCAATCAGCCCCAGCATTTT.